This T cell receptor (beta chain) was observed in a study of CD8 T cells in ankylosing spondylitis. Study conclusions and caveats: Researchers reportedly found disease-linked clones significantly enriched in matched ankylosing spondylitis synovial fluid. Ankylosing spondylitis blood appeared to carry a characteristic TCR beta motif of several highly homologous variants. As for the disease-linked clones, they showed a CD8+ phenotype and occurred at relatively low frequencies in peripheral blood.

Libraries of TCR beta came from quantitative 5'-RACE with molecular barcodes. MiXCR, applied by TCRdb to the 5' RACE reads, yields one record per CDR3 protein. The sample has some 330,000 distinct CDR3 sequences; around 7.6% are singletons. This clonotype has a handful of counts. Its specificity is unknown. Between the trimmed V and J ends, which lost 9 bases and 4 bases, there was a span of 16 bases. The length of the CDR3 is 14 residues. Germline V lookup: CDR1 SGHRS, CDR2 YFSETQ. V gene TRBV5-1 combines with J gene TRBJ2-2, with D tentatively TRBD1 or TRBD2 (5 bases each). The clonotype was recovered from a male donor with ankylosing spondylitis. The sample comprised blood, either unsorted or a sorted T cell fraction (not recorded which). CDR3 nucleotides: TGCGCCACCGGGGCAGGAGTGAGCACCGGGGAGCTGTTTTTT. Amino acids: CATGAGVSTGELFF. The full variable domain, its missing parts supplied by reference TRBV5-1 and TRBJ2-2, is KAGVTQTPRYLIKTRGQQVTLSCSPISGHRSVSWYQQTPGQGLQFLFEYFSETQRNKGNFPGRFSGRQFSNSRSEMNVSTLELGDSALYLCATGAGVSTGELFFGEGSRLTVL.